This T cell receptor (beta chain) originates from a study of vaccination and CD4 T cells after COVID-19. CDR3 length equals 12 residues. Germline-derived CDR1 and CDR2 are SGHAT and FQNNGV. Trimming stripped 0 bases from V and 2 bases from J, with 0 bases between. TCRdb recomputed calls from the PCR reads with MiXCR, one row per CDR3 protein. The sample lists 15,000 or so distinct CDR3 sequences; less than 80% were seen once. This specimen was CD4+ T cells from blood, taken after SARS-CoV-2 vaccination. The chain is built from TRBV11-2 and TRBJ2-3, with D unresolved. The clonotype originates from a human donor who had recovered from COVID-19. The CDR3 DNA follows: TGTGCCAGCAGCTTAGACACAGATACGCAGTATTTT. Its translation: CASSLDTDTQYF.